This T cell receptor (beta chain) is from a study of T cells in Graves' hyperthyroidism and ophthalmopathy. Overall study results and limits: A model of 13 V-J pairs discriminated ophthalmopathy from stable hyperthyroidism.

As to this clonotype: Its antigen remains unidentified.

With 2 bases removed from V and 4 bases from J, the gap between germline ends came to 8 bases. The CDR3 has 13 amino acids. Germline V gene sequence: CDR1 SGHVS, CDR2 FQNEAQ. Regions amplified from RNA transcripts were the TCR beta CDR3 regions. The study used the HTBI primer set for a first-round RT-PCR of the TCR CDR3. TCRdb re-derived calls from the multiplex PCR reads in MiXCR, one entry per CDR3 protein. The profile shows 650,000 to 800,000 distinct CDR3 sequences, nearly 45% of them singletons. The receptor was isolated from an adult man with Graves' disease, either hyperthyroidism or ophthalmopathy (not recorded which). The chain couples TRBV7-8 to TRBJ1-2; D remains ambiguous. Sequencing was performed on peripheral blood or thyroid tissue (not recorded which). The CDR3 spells CASSLTHSYGYTF. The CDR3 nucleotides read TGTGCCAGCAGCTTAACACACTCCTATGGCTACACCTTC.